A selection of T cell receptor beta chains follows, all from one sample in a study of blood T cell repertoires in COVID-19. TCRdb's table, derived via immunoSEQ multiplex PCR, lists solely in-frame clones and lacks some. In the table there are around 95,000 clones, around 85% of which are singletons. Sequenced sample: peripheral blood. The receptors were sampled from an elderly woman with acute or convalescent COVID-19. CDR3s include the opening cysteine and the closing phenylalanine or tryptophan. Each record gives: V gene, J gene, D gene, clone size, CDR3 protein, CDR3 DNA. A D gene is named only where the DNA matches it firmly. Clone size is given for some rows only: seen once, a few or many times, or a class if the clone is expanded.

V gene: TRBV2; J gene: TRBJ1-5; D gene: TRBD1; clone size: few; CDR3 protein: CASSGTGDQPQHF; CDR3 DNA: TGTGCCAGCAGTGGGACAGGGGATCAGCCCCAGCATTTT
V gene: TRBV5-1; J gene: TRBJ2-1; D gene: .; clone size: once; CDR3 protein: CASSLGPISGEGFF; CDR3 DNA: TGCGCCAGCAGCTTGGGCCCAATTTCAGGGGAGGGGTTCTTC
V gene: TRBV19; J gene: TRBJ1-2; D gene: .; clone size: few; CDR3 protein: CASRRNYGYTF; CDR3 DNA: TGTGCCAGTAGGAGGAACTATGGCTACACCTTC
V gene: TRBV7-2; J gene: TRBJ1-3; D gene: .; clone size: .; CDR3 protein: CASSLGAQSSGNTIYF; CDR3 DNA: TGTGCCAGCAGCTTAGGGGCTCAGAGCTCTGGAAACACCATATATTTT
V gene: TRBV18; J gene: TRBJ1-6; D gene: .; clone size: .; CDR3 protein: CASSLDWRDNSPLHF; CDR3 DNA: TGTGCCAGCTCACTGGACTGGAGGGATAATTCACCCCTCCACTTT
V gene: TRBV27; J gene: TRBJ1-3; D gene: .; clone size: .; CDR3 protein: CASSLTRAGGNTIYF; CDR3 DNA: TGTGCCAGCAGTTTAACGAGGGCAGGTGGAAACACCATATATTTT
V gene: TRBV5-1; J gene: TRBJ2-2; D gene: .; clone size: few; CDR3 protein: CASSPSGNTGELFF; CDR3 DNA: TGCGCCAGCAGCCCATCAGGGAACACCGGGGAGCTGTTTTTT
V gene: TRBV2; J gene: TRBJ1-4; D gene: .; clone size: .; CDR3 protein: CASSATGFNEKLFF; CDR3 DNA: TGTGCCAGCAGCGCCACAGGGTTCAACGAAAAACTGTTTTTT
V gene: TRBV28; J gene: TRBJ1-2; D gene: .; clone size: .; CDR3 protein: CASSSSARTLFGYTF; CDR3 DNA: TGTGCCAGCAGTTCGTCGGCCCGGACACTCTTTGGCTACACCTTC
V gene: TRBV9; J gene: TRBJ1-2; D gene: .; clone size: .; CDR3 protein: CASSVGQGNYGYTF; CDR3 DNA: TGTGCCAGCAGCGTAGGTCAGGGGAACTATGGCTACACCTTC
V gene: TRBV5-5; J gene: TRBJ2-3; D gene: .; clone size: .; CDR3 protein: CASSLPTTRPNTDTQYF; CDR3 DNA: TGTGCCAGCAGCTTACCAACGACTCGCCCAAACACAGATACGCAGTATTTT
V gene: TRBV2; J gene: TRBJ2-7; D gene: .; clone size: .; CDR3 protein: CASSGEYEQYF; CDR3 DNA: TGTGCCAGCAGTGGGGAGTACGAGCAGTACTTC
V gene: TRBV24-1; J gene: TRBJ2-5; D gene: .; clone size: .; CDR3 protein: CATSGGALTETQYF; CDR3 DNA: TGTGCCACCAGTGGGGGAGCCCTTACGGAGACCCAGTACTTC
V gene: TRBV6-1; J gene: TRBJ1-2; D gene: TRBD1; clone size: .; CDR3 protein: CASSKDPGQGFNGYTF; CDR3 DNA: TGTGCCAGCAGTAAAGATCCGGGACAGGGGTTCAATGGCTACACCTTC
V gene: TRBV29-1; J gene: TRBJ1-1; D gene: .; clone size: .; CDR3 protein: CSVEEPGVKNTEAFF; CDR3 DNA: TGCAGCGTTGAAGAACCAGGGGTCAAGAACACTGAAGCTTTCTTT
V gene: TRBV2; J gene: TRBJ2-1; D gene: .; clone size: .; CDR3 protein: CASRLQGKYNEQFF; CDR3 DNA: TGTGCCAGCAGGCTCCAGGGGAAGTACAATGAGCAGTTCTTC
V gene: TRBV18; J gene: TRBJ2-1; D gene: TRBD2; clone size: .; CDR3 protein: CASSPALAGRDEQFF; CDR3 DNA: TGTGCCAGCTCACCAGCCCTAGCGGGGAGGGATGAGCAGTTCTTC
V gene: TRBV4-1; J gene: TRBJ1-5; D gene: .; clone size: .; CDR3 protein: CASSQERPGRGDQPQHF; CDR3 DNA: TGCGCCAGCAGCCAAGAAAGACCGGGGCGGGGGGATCAGCCCCAGCATTTT
V gene: TRBV18; J gene: TRBJ1-3; D gene: TRBD1; clone size: few; CDR3 protein: CASSPDRGANTIYF; CDR3 DNA: TGTGCCAGCTCGCCAGACAGGGGGGCGAACACCATATATTTT
V gene: TRBV18; J gene: TRBJ2-3; D gene: .; clone size: .; CDR3 protein: CASSPSRDTQYF; CDR3 DNA: TGTGCCAGCTCACCATCCCGGGATACGCAGTATTTT